A selection of T cell receptor beta chains follows, all from one sample in a study of T cells in Graves' hyperthyroidism and ophthalmopathy. TCRdb called the multiplex PCR reads again in MiXCR, with one record for every CDR3 protein. The data hold roughly 650,000 distinct CDR3 sequences, with more than 15% observed a single time. The sequenced sample was blood. The receptors here all came from a woman aged 40 to 55 with Graves' ophthalmopathy. CDR3s include the opening cysteine and the closing phenylalanine or tryptophan. Each record gives: J gene, V gene, D gene, clone size, CDR3 DNA, CDR3 protein. D genes are given only for firm matches. A clone size is listed for some rows: how often the clone was seen (once, few, many), or a class if it is expanded.

>TRBJ1-5|TRBV6-1|.|many
TGTGCCAGCAGCGTTTTGAGACCTAGCAATCAGCCCCAGCATTTT
CASSVLRPSNQPQHF
>TRBJ2-1|TRBV18|.|few
TGTGCCAGCTCACCGTCTCTAGCTGTCTTCAATGAGCAGTTCTTC
CASSPSLAVFNEQFF
>TRBJ2-6|TRBV30|TRBD1|many
TGTGCCTGGAGTGGACAGGGGAGGAGGGTTGGGGCCAACGTCCTGACTTTC
CAWSGQGRRVGANVLTF
>TRBJ2-7|TRBV29-1|.|few
TGCAGCGTTATTGGTAATAGCTCCTACGAGCAGTACTTC
CSVIGNSSYEQYF
>TRBJ1-4|TRBV28|.|few
TGTGCCAGCAGGGTCGGGGGAGGGCCCGGTAATGAAAAACTGTTTTTT
CASRVGGGPGNEKLFF
>TRBJ1-1|TRBV13|.|few
TGTGCCACCGCTCGGGGAGAGAACACTGAAGCTTTCTTT
CATARGENTEAFF
>TRBJ2-3|TRBV27|TRBD2|.
TGTGCCAGCAGTTTGGTTAGCGGGAGTACGAGAGATACGCAGTATTTT
CASSLVSGSTRDTQYF
>TRBJ1-1|TRBV6-1|.|.
TGTGCCAGCAGTGACCCCCCACAGGGCCCGAACACTGAAGCTTTCTTT
CASSDPPQGPNTEAFF
>TRBJ1-1|TRBV12-3/TRBV12-4|.|many
TGTGCCAGCAGTTTAGAGCCCAGCACTGAAGCTTTCTTT
CASSLEPSTEAFF
>TRBJ1-4|TRBV6-2/TRBV6-3|.|many
TGTGCCAGCAGTCCGAAAAGGAGCCAGAGCCTTGCAACTAATGAAAAACTGTTTTTT
CASSPKRSQSLATNEKLFF